The sequence of this TCR beta chain was determined in a study of T cells in narcolepsy. Produced via immunoSEQ multiplex PCR; TCRdb's table is partial and in-frame only. The profile shows over 30,000 clones, less than 85% of them singletons. The receptor comes from a human donor with narcolepsy. The sample comprised CD45RA- memory CD4+ T cells from PBMCs.

The CDR3 spells CASSPSAGSEQFF. The DNA of the CDR3 is TGTGCCAGCAGCCCGAGCGCAGGGAGCGAGCAGTTCTTC. This chain connects TRBV11-3 to TRBJ2-1; D is tentatively TRBD1 or TRBD2 (5 bases each). This CDR3 region has 13 residues. V gave up 5 bases and J gave up 10 bases, with 15 bases separating them. Germline V gene sequence: CDR1 SGHNT, CDR2 YENEEA.